This TCR beta chain was captured by sequencing in a study of PD-1 blockade in classical Hodgkin lymphoma. Germline CDR1 and CDR2: WNHNN and SYGVQD (reference sequence). J gave up 7 bases and V 4 bases, and 7 bases lay outside the gene matches. The CDR3 runs to 13 residues. On this clone: The antigen remains undetermined.

All patients relapsed after autologous stem cell transplantation, and brentuximab vedotin exposure varied. The study, taken as a whole, reports: Baseline diversity resembling that of newly diagnosed patients was seen in complete responders. Before treatment, TCR diversity in newly diagnosed patients was reportedly lower than in healthy donors.

Measured with immunoSEQ multiplex PCR; TCRdb has only the in-frame clones, and not every one. The repertoire holds around 45,000 clones, with roughly 86% as singletons. The receptor comes from a human donor with classical Hodgkin lymphoma. The chain uses TRBV10-1 and TRBJ2-7; 7 bases fit TRBD1. This specimen was peripheral blood mononuclear cells (PBMCs), taken at baseline. In DNA, the CDR3 is TGCGCCAGCAGTGGCTGGGACAGCCAGGAGCAGTACTTC. Residues: CASSGWDSQEQYF.